Shown below are 31 T cell receptor beta chains from a single sample sequenced in a study of cytomegalovirus exposure and HLA in healthy donors. PCR involved 60 Vbeta and 13 Jbeta primers. Profiled with immunoSEQ multiplex PCR; TCRdb holds only in-frame clones, not every one. The repertoire holds about 93,000 clones, with roughly 79% as singletons. The source material was PBMCs. Receptors originate from a man aged 30-40 years in good health and CMV-seronegative.

The chain has TRBV9 and TRBJ1-4, with D unclear. Trimming removed 4 bases at V and 8 bases at J, with 24 bases between. The V gene's germline CDR1 is SGDLS and CDR2 YYNGEE. This CDR3 contains 17 residues. The CDR3 here is CASSPNPTRKIEEKLFF. Here the CDR3 DNA reads TGTGCCAGCAGCCCAAACCCCACCCGTAAGATAGAGGAAAAACTGTTTTTT.

The CDR3: CASSVARGEGGYTF. The CDR3 region has the DNA TGTGCCAGCAGCGTAGCTAGAGGAGAGGGTGGCTACACCTTC. The chain has TRBV9 and TRBJ1-2; no firm D call. Trimming removed 0 bases at V and 7 bases at J, with 13 bases between. The germline V gene encodes CDR1 SGDLS and CDR2 YYNGEE. The CDR3 contains 14 residues.

The chain carries TRBV19 and TRBJ1-1; TRBD1 might be the D (5 bases). In germline, CDR1 is LNHDA, CDR2 SQIVND (reference sequence). Trimming stripped 7 bases from V and 6 bases from J, with 21 bases between. This CDR3 region has 15 residues. The CDR3 loop is CASTLRGDVWAEAFF. In nucleotides, the CDR3 is TGTGCCAGTACCCTTAGGGGCGACGTATGGGCTGAAGCTTTCTTT.

The chain joins TRBV9 to TRBJ1-2; maybe TRBD1 (5 bases). Trimming took 0 bases from V and 3 from J, leaving 18 bases between them. The germline V gene has CDR1 SGDLS and CDR2 YYNGEE. The CDR3 consists of 17 residues. CDR3 protein: CASSVAHSGLTDYGYTF. The CDR3 DNA reads as TGTGCCAGCAGCGTAGCCCATTCGGGACTGACAGACTATGGCTACACCTTC.

The chain employs TRBV19 and TRBJ1-2; D not resolved. The length of the CDR3 is 11 residues. Trimming removed 5 bases from V and 6 bases from J, with 7 bases in between. Germline values: CDR1 LNHDA, CDR2 SQIVND (reference sequence). The CDR3 DNA reads TGTGCCAGTAGTCAGACTGATGGCTACACCTTC. It encodes CASSQTDGYTF.

This sequence joins TRBV7-2 and TRBJ2-2, with 11 positions matching TRBD2. CDR1 is SGHTA and CDR2 is FQGNSA in the germline V gene. V shed 3 bases and J 5 bases; nucleotides not matched to a gene: 2. The CDR3 runs to 15 residues. The CDR3 DNA is TGTGCCAGCAGCTTGGGGACTAGCGGAACCGGGGAGCTGTTTTTT. Translated: CASSLGTSGTGELFF.

This chain links TRBV7-3 with TRBJ2-3; 12 positions match TRBD2. The CDR3 extends over 15 amino acids. Trimming at V came to 5 bases and at J to 3 bases, leaving 3 bases not matched to a gene. Germline V gene sequence: CDR1 SGHTA, CDR2 FQGTGA. CDR3 nucleotides: TGTGCCAGCAGCCCCCTAGCGGGAGGGACAGATACGCAGTATTTT. Amino acid sequence: CASSPLAGGTDTQYF. Complete variable domain (other parts from reference TRBV7-3 and TRBJ2-3): GAGVSQTPSNKVTEKGKYVELRCDPISGHTALYWYRQSLGQGPEFLIYFQGTGAADDSGLPNDRFFAVRPEGSVSTLKIQRTERGDSAVYLCASSPLAGGTDTQYFGPGTRLTVL.

The rearrangement uses TRBV29-1 and TRBJ1-2; TRBD1 matches 9 bases. This CDR3 contains 12 residues. The ends lost 5 bases at V and 5 bases at J; junction bases unmatched: 3. Germline values: CDR1 SQVTM, CDR2 ANQGSEA. The CDR3: CSVPGTGYGYTF. The CDR3 nucleotides read TGCAGCGTTCCCGGGACAGGGTATGGCTACACCTTC.

The V call is TRBV28, the J call TRBJ2-5; maybe TRBD1 (5 bases). Germline CDR1 reads MDHEN; CDR2 reads SYDVKM. Between the trimmed V and J ends, which lost 6 bases and 4 bases, there was a span of 12 bases. The CDR3 is made up of 13 amino acids. CDR3 in DNA: TGTGCCAGCAGACCAGGGATAAGAGAGACCCAGTACTTC. Translated: CASRPGIRETQYF.

J is TRBJ1-1 and V is TRBV10-2; 8 bases align to TRBD1. The germline CDR1 and CDR2 sequences are WSHSY and SAAADI. There are 14 residues in the CDR3. V shed 3 bases, J shed 0 bases, and the junction held 0 bases outside the gene matches. The CDR3 DNA sequence: TGCGCCAGCAGTGAACAGGGGGTGAACACTGAAGCTTTCTTT. It specifies CASSEQGVNTEAFF.

This clone was observed once. The V gene is TRBV13, the J gene TRBJ1-2; D might be TRBD1 (6 bases). Per the germline V gene, CDR1 is PRHDT and CDR2 is FYEKMQ (reference sequence). The CDR3 is made up of 15 amino acids. Trimming removed 2 bases from V and 2 bases from J, with 12 bases in between. CDR3 sequence: CASSLRGGPNYGYTF. In nucleotides, the CDR3 is TGTGCCAGCAGCTTAAGGGGGGGACCAAACTATGGCTACACCTTC.

The table lists this clone with a few counts. This rearrangement joins TRBV2 to TRBJ1-2, with TRBD1 as a possible D gene (6 bases). The CDR3 is 14 residues long. Looked up from germline, CDR1 is SNHLY and CDR2 is FYNNEI. V lost 6 bases to trimming and J lost 8 bases, with 19 bases between them. CDR3 nucleotide sequence: TGTGCCAGCAGCTACAACGGACACCAGGGGGGCTACACCTTC. Protein sequence: CASSYNGHQGGYTF.

The chain uses TRBV23-1 and TRBJ2-7; D remains ambiguous. TRBV23-1 is marked as an open reading frame, function uncertain. V gave up 0 bases and J gave up 2 bases, with 14 bases separating them. The CDR3 sequence is 16 residues long. DNA of the CDR3: TGCGCCAGCAGTCAATCAGGTCTAGTTCGGCCCTACGAGCAGTACGTC. Residues: CASSQSGLVRPYEQYV.

The V call is TRBV30, the J call TRBJ2-2, with 9 positions matching TRBD1. Germline V CDR1 and CDR2: GTSNPN, SVGIG (reference sequence). V dropped 2 bases and J dropped 3; count of bases not matched to a gene: 10. This CDR3 spans 17 amino acids. CDR3 nucleotides: TGTGCCTGGAGTCCCCCGCGGACAGGGGAGGACACCGGGGAGCTGTTTTTT. This encodes CAWSPPRTGEDTGELFF.

The chain links TRBV7-3 to TRBJ2-3; 8 bases are a match to TRBD2. The V segment lost 5 bases and the J segment 1 base; nucleotides outside the gene matches: 2. The germline CDR1 and CDR2 sequences are SGHTA and FQGTGA. This CDR3 comprises 14 residues. CDR3 DNA sequence: TGTGCCAGCAGCCGGGAGGGGCGCACAGATACGCAGTATTTT. Translating gives CASSREGRTDTQYF.

This sequence joins TRBV27 and TRBJ2-7; D gene unclear. The CDR3 runs 17 residues. Germline assignment: CDR1 MNHEY and CDR2 SMNVEV (reference sequence). V was trimmed by 2 bases and J by 3 bases, leaving 20 bases between them. In nucleotides, the CDR3 is TGTGCCAGCAGTTTAACCTACCAGCGCGGATCGGGCTACGAGCAGTACTTC. It is translated as CASSLTYQRGSGYEQYF.

The chain has TRBV5-1 and TRBJ2-2; 8 bases are a match to TRBD2. Germline V lookup: CDR1 SGHRS, CDR2 YFSETQ. J lost 3 bases, V lost 3 bases, and 4 bases had no gene match. The CDR3 is 15 residues long. This CDR3 is CASSSGLGDTGELFF. For the CDR3, the DNA is TGCGCCAGCAGCTCGGGACTAGGAGACACCGGGGAGCTGTTTTTT.

This clone has a handful of counts. This chain uses TRBV4-2 with TRBJ2-3, with 10 positions matching TRBD2. This CDR3 comprises 16 residues. V trimming: 1 base; J trimming: 5 bases; junction bases outside the gene matches: 6. Looked up from germline, CDR1 is LGHNA and CDR2 is YNFKEQ. The CDR3 DNA reads TGTGCCAGCAGCCAAGGTCTAGCGGGAGTGGAAGATACGCAGTATTTT. Encoded protein: CASSQGLAGVEDTQYF.

The chain employs TRBV18 and TRBJ1-2; D call uncertain. The CDR3 has 15 residues. Germline lookup yields CDR1 KGHSH and CDR2 LQKENI. V was shortened by 3 bases and J by 7 bases, with 18 bases between the two germline ends. CDR3 region: CASSPTTQRLGGYTF. Written as DNA, the CDR3 is TGTGCCAGCTCACCGACAACACAGCGGCTAGGTGGCTACACCTTC.

V usage is TRBV5-1 and J usage is TRBJ1-4; unclear D gene. V was pared by 4 bases and J by 3 bases, with 10 bases between. This CDR3 contains 14 residues. In germline, CDR1 is SGHRS, CDR2 YFSETQ. This CDR3 reads CASSPAGANEKLFF. The CDR3, as DNA: TGCGCCAGCAGCCCCGCCGGAGCTAATGAAAAACTGTTTTTT.

The chain carries TRBV7-2 and TRBJ2-2; maybe TRBD1 (5 bases). This CDR3 has 14 residues. CDR1 is SGHTA and CDR2 is FQGNSA in the germline V gene. V lost 3 bases, J lost 5 bases, and 10 bases lay in between. The CDR3 coding sequence is TGTGCCAGCAGCTTCCCCGACAGAACCGGGGAGCTGTTTTTT. Its translation is CASSFPDRTGELFF.

The rearrangement joins TRBV27 to TRBJ1-5, with D uncertain. Germline V gene sequence: CDR1 MNHEY, CDR2 SMNVEV (reference sequence). This CDR3 spans 15 amino acids. V shed 6 bases and J shed 2 bases, with 14 bases lying between them. In DNA, the CDR3 is TGTGCCAGCAGCCAGGATACGTATGGCAATCAGCCCCAGCATTTT. Its protein is CASSQDTYGNQPQHF.

The gene calls are TRBV11-2 and TRBJ2-5; TRBD1 aligns across 9 bases. Germline V gives CDR1 SGHAT, CDR2 FQNNGV. This CDR3 region has 17 residues. V lost 2 bases and J lost 5; bases outside the gene matches: 12. The CDR3 coding sequence is TGTGCCAGCAGCTTAATAAGTATCGGACAGGGGACGGAGACCCAGTACTTC. It yields the protein CASSLISIGQGTETQYF.

This clone has ten or more counts. The CDR3 sequence is CASSLQASGNNEQFF. The CDR3 DNA sequence: TGTGCCAGCAGCCTCCAGGCTAGCGGAAACAATGAGCAGTTCTTC. V is TRBV5-4 and J is TRBJ2-1, with TRBD2 matching 7 bases. J was trimmed by 5 bases and V by 4 bases; bases with no gene match: 9. The CDR3 runs 15 residues. Germline V gene lookup returns CDR1 SGHNT and CDR2 YYREEE (reference sequence).

The chain recombines TRBV2 with TRBJ2-1, with D perhaps TRBD1 (6 bases). Germline assignment: CDR1 SNHLY and CDR2 FYNNEI. V was shortened by 0 bases and J by 4 bases, with 10 bases between the two germline ends. The CDR3 is made up of 15 amino acids. DNA for the CDR3: TGTGCCAGCAGTGAAGCGCACAGGGTTTACAATGAGCAGTTCTTC. It translates to CASSEAHRVYNEQFF.

The V and J genes are TRBV27 and TRBJ2-1; D gene uncertain. This CDR3 spans 14 amino acids. Trimming left V 6 bases short and J 3 bases short, with 12 bases between. Germline values: CDR1 MNHEY, CDR2 SMNVEV (reference sequence). The CDR3 loop is CASRVRAGYNEQFF. The DNA for the CDR3 is TGTGCCAGCAGGGTCCGAGCAGGCTACAATGAGCAGTTCTTC.

The V gene is TRBV7-2, the J gene TRBJ1-1, with D perhaps matching TRBD1 (6 bases). Per the germline V gene, CDR1 is SGHTA and CDR2 is FQGNSA. V was clipped by 5 bases and J by 9 bases, with 10 bases between them. This CDR3 has 11 residues. The CDR3 protein is CASSPGTQAFF. CDR3 sequence (DNA): TGTGCCAGCAGCCCCGGGACACAAGCTTTCTTT.

The chain couples TRBV7-9 to TRBJ2-1, with 9 nucleotides matching TRBD2. CDR1 and CDR2 (germline): SEHNR, FQNEAQ (reference sequence). The V segment lost 5 bases and the J segment 0 bases; nucleotides outside the gene matches: 11. The CDR3 totals 18 residues. In DNA form, the CDR3 reads TGTGCCAGCAGCCGCTCCGAGGGTAGCGGGAGCTCCTACAATGAGCAGTTCTTC. It specifies CASSRSEGSGSSYNEQFF.

This chain connects TRBV5-1 to TRBJ2-3; D gene unclear. The V end was cut by 0 bases, the J end by 2 bases, with 10 bases between. Germline CDR1 and CDR2: SGHRS and YFSETQ. The CDR3 length is 15 residues. This CDR3 is CASSLEAADTDTQYF. DNA for the CDR3: TGCGCCAGCAGCTTGGAGGCGGCCGACACAGATACGCAGTATTTT. Supplemented by reference TRBV5-1 and TRBJ2-3, the full variable domain reads KAGVTQTPRYLIKTRGQQVTLSCSPISGHRSVSWYQQTPGQGLQFLFEYFSETQRNKGNFPGRFSGRQFSNSRSEMNVSTLELGDSALYLCASSLEAADTDTQYFGPGTRLTVL.

J is TRBJ2-1 and V is TRBV7-9, with D tentatively TRBD1 (5 bases). CDR1 SEHNR and CDR2 FQNEAQ come from the germline V gene (reference sequence). V gave up 7 bases and J gave up 7 bases, with 11 bases separating them. This CDR3 comprises 12 residues. CDR3 sequence reads: CASTLGLNEQFF. The CDR3 DNA sequence: TGTGCCAGCACATTGGGGCTGAATGAGCAGTTCTTC.

The chain combines TRBV11-3 with TRBJ2-7; D not resolved. Germline CDR1 is SGHNT and CDR2 is YENEEA. Trimming took off 5 bases at V and 6 bases at J, with 11 bases between the two ends. The CDR3 loop spans 12 amino acids. The CDR3 sequence: CASSQDSGEQYV. For the CDR3, the DNA is TGTGCCAGCAGCCAGGATTCAGGCGAGCAGTACGTC.